The present T cell receptor beta chain was sequenced within a study of CD4 T cells in relation to SARS-CoV-2 and coronaviruses. Overall study results and limits: Each donor contributed either pre-pandemic or post-infection samples, not both. Roughly 69% of donors had memory CD4+ clonotypes crossrecognizing SARS-CoV-2 and common cold coronavirus spike. The cross-reactivity analysis covered only spike protein, not other viral proteins.

Before the COVID-19 pandemic, during about 2011-2019, CD4+ T cells were taken from unexposed donors. Naive and memory CD4+ T cells were separated from cryopreserved PBMCs. Libraries were prepared by immunoSEQ multiplex PCR; TCRdb keeps only in-frame clonotypes and omits some of them. The table lists 60,000 to 65,000 clones, about 95% of them singletons. Per the germline V gene, CDR1 is SGHRS and CDR2 is YFSETQ. The length of the CDR3 is 15 residues. V shed 6 bases and J shed 2 bases, with 15 bases lying between them. This clone came up once. Antigen: not known. Sequencing input: naive CD4+ T cells from PBMCs. This sample's subset: naive CD4+ T cells isolated by negative enrichment. This receptor was identified in a human donor in good health. The J gene is TRBJ2-1, the V gene TRBV5-1; perhaps D is TRBD1 or TRBD2 (6 bases each). For the CDR3, the DNA is TGCGCCAGCAAGGGGGGAGCCTTTACCTACAATGAGCAGTTCTTC. This sequence encodes CASKGGAFTYNEQFF.